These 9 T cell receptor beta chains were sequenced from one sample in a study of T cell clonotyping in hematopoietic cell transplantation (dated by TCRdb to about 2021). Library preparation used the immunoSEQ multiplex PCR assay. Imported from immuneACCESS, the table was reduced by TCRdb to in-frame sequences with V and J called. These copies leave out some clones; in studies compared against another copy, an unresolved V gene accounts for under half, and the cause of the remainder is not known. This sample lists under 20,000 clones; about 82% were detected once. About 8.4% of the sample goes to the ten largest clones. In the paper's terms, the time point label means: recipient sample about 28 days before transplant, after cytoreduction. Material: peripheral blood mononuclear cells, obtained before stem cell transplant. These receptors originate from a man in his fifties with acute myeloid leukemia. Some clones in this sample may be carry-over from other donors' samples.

Here the CDR3 DNA reads TGTGCCAGTAGTATTAACGGCGGACTAAGGGAGCAGTACTTC. Amino acids: CASSINGGLREQYF. J is TRBJ2-7 and V is TRBV19, with D perhaps TRBD2 (6 bases). V shed 3 bases and J shed 7 bases, with 16 bases lying between them. Germline-derived CDR1 and CDR2 are LNHDA and SQIVND (reference sequence). This CDR3 contains 14 residues. Full variable domain (rest looked up from reference TRBV19 and TRBJ2-7): DGGITQSPKYLFRKEGQNVTLSCEQNLNHDAMYWYRQDPGQGLRLIYYSQIVNDFQKGDIAEGYSVSREKKESFPLTVTSAQKNPTAFYLCASSINGGLREQYFGPGTRLTVT.

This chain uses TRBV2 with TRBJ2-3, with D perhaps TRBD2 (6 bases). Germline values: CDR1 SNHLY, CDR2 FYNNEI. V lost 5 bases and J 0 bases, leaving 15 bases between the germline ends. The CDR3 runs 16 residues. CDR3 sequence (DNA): TGTGCCAGCAGTCCCGGAACTAGCCCTAGCACAGATACGCAGTATTTT. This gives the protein CASSPGTSPSTDTQYF.

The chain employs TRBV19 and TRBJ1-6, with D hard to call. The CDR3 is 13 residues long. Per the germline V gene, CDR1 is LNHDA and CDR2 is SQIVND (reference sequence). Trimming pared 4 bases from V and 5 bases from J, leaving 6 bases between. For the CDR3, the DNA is TGTGCCAGTAGTACAGATAATAATTCACCCCTCCACTTT. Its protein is CASSTDNNSPLHF.

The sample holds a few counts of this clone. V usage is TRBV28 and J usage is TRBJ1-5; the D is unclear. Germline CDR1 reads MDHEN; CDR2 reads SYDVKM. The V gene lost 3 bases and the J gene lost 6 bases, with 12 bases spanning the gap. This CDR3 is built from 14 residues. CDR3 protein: CASSFRGFAQPQHF. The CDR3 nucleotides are TGTGCCAGCAGTTTCCGCGGGTTCGCTCAGCCCCAGCATTTT.

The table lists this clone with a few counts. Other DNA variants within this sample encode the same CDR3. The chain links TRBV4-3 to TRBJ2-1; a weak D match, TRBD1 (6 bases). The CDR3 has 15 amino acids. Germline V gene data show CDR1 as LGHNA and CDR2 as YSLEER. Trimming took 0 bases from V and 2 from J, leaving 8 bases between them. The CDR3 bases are TGCGCCAGCAGCCAAGAAACAGGGCCCTACAATGAGCAGTTCTTC. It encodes CASSQETGPYNEQFF.

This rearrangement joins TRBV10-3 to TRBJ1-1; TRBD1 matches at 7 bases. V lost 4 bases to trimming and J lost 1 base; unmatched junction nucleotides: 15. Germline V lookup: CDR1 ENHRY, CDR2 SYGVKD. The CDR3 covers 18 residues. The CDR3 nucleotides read TGTGCCATCAGTGCGACCCGCACAGGGGTCCAGGGGAACACTGAAGCTTTCTTT. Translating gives CAISATRTGVQGNTEAFF.

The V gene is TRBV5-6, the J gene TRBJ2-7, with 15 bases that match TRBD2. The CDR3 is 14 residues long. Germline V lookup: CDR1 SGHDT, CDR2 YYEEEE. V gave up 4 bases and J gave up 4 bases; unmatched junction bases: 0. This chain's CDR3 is CASSGTSGGYEQYF. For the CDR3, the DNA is TGTGCCAGCAGCGGGACTAGCGGGGGGTACGAGCAGTACTTC.

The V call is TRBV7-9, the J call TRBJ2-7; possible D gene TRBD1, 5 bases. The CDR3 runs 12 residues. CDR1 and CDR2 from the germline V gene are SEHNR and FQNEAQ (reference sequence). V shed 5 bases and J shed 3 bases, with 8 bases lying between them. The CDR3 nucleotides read TGTGCCAGCAGCATGGACAACTACGAGCAGTACTTC. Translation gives CASSMDNYEQYF.

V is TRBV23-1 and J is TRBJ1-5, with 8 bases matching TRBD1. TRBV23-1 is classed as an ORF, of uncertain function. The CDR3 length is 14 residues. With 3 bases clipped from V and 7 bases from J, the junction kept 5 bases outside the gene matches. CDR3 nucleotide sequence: TGCGCCAGCAGTCAGGGGCAGGGGGCGCAGCCCCAGCATTTT. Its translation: CASSQGQGAQPQHF.